The source of this TCR beta chain is a study of T cell responses to AZD1222 COVID-19 vaccine. The CDR3 spans 16 residues. Trimming cost V 3 bases and J 1 base; bases outside gene matches: 8. Per the germline V gene, CDR1 is GTSNPN and CDR2 is SVGIG (reference sequence). Clones were read by immunoSEQ multiplex PCR, and TCRdb kept only the in-frame ones, dropping some. The sample records roughly 180,000 clones, approximately 89% being singletons. As for this clone: Its antigen is undetermined.

Study results and caveats: CD4 TCRs covered the whole spike, strongest at regions 160-218 and 743-854. Scientists sampled the repertoires only once the peak T cell response had passed.

This specimen was peripheral blood, taken 28 days after the second AZD1222 dose. The TCR originated in an adult who received the AZD1222 COVID-19 vaccine. The chain is built from TRBV30 and TRBJ2-7; TRBD2 aligns across 11 bases. The CDR3 loop is CAWRGISGRGSYEQYF. The CDR3 DNA follows: TGTGCCTGGAGAGGAATTAGCGGGAGGGGGTCCTACGAGCAGTACTTC.